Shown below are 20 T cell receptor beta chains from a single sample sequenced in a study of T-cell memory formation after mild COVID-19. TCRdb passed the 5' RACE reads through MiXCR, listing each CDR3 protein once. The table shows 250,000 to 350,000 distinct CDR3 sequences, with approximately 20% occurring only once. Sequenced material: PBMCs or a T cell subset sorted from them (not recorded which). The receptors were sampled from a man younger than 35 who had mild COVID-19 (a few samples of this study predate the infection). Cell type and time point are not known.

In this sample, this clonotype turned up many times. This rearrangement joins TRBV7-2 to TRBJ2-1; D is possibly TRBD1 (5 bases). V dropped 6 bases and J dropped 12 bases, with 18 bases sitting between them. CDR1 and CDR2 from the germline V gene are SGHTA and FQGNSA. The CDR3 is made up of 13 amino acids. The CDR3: CASSQDSMIGQFF. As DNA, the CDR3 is TGTGCCAGCAGTCAAGACAGCATGATAGGGCAGTTCTTC.

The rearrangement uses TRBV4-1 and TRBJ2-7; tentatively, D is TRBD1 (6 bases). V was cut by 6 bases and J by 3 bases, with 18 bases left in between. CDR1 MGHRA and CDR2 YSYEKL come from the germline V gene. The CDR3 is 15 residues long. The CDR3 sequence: CASRQSTGNYYEQYF. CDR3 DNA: TGCGCCAGCAGACAATCTACAGGGAACTACTACGAGCAGTACTTC.

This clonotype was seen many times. CDR3 in amino acids: CSAQGDDEQYF. Here the CDR3 DNA reads TGCAGTGCACAGGGGGATGACGAGCAGTACTTC. This rearrangement joins TRBV20-1 to TRBJ2-7; TRBD1 matches at 8 bases. V lost 6 bases to trimming and J lost 5 bases; unmatched junction nucleotides: 3. The germline gives CDR1 DFQATT, CDR2 SNEGSKA (reference sequence). The CDR3 runs to 11 residues.

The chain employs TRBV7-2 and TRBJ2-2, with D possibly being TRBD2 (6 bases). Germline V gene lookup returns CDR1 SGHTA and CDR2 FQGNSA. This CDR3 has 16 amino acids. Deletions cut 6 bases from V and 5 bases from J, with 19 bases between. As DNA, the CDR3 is TGTGCCAGCAGACTTCCCGGGGGACGGGGGACCGGGGAGCTGTTTTTT. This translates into CASRLPGGRGTGELFF.

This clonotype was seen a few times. The CDR3 sequence is CSASDGTSPFYEQYF. CDR3 DNA: TGCAGTGCTAGCGACGGGACGAGCCCATTCTACGAGCAGTACTTC. The chain combines TRBV20-1 with TRBJ2-7; either TRBD1 or TRBD2 may supply D (5 bases each). The CDR3 runs to 15 residues. The V end was cut by 3 bases, the J end by 3 bases, with 18 bases between. The germline V gene has CDR1 DFQATT and CDR2 SNEGSKA (reference sequence).

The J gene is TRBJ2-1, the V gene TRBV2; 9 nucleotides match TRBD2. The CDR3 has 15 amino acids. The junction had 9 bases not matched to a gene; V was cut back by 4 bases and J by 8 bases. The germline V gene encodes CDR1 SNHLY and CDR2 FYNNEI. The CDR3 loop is CASSGLADHTDEQFF. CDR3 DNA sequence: TGTGCCAGCAGTGGACTAGCGGATCATACGGATGAGCAGTTCTTC.

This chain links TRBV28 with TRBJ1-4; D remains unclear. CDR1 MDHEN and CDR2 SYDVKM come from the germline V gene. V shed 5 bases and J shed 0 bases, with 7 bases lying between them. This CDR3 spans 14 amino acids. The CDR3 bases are TGTGCCAGCAGTAAGGTTTCAACTAATGAAAAACTGTTTTTT. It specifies CASSKVSTNEKLFF.

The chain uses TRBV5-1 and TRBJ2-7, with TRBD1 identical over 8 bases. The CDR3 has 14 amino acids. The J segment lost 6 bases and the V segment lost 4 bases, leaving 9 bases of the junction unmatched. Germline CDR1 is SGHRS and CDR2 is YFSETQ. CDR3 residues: CASSPEQGGREQYF. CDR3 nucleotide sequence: TGCGCCAGCAGCCCAGAACAGGGGGGTCGCGAGCAGTACTTC.

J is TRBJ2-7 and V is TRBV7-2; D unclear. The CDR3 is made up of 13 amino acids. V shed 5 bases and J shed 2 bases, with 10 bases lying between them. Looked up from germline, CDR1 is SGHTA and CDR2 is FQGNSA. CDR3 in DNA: TGTGCCAGCAGCGCAGTACGGACCTACGAGCAGTACTTC. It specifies CASSAVRTYEQYF. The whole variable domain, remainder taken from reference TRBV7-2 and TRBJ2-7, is GAGVSQSPSNKVTEKGKDVELRCDPISGHTALYWYRQSLGQGLEFLIYFQGNSAPDKSGLPSDRFSAERTGGSVSTLTIQRTQQEDSAVYLCASSAVRTYEQYFGPGTRLTVT.

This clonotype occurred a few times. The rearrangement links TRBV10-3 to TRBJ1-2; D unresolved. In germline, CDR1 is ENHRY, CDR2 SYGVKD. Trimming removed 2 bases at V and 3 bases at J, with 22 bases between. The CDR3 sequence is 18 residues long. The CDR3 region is CAISEPAGRKGMDYGYTF. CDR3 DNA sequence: TGTGCCATCAGTGAGCCGGCGGGTCGGAAAGGGATGGACTATGGCTACACCTTC.

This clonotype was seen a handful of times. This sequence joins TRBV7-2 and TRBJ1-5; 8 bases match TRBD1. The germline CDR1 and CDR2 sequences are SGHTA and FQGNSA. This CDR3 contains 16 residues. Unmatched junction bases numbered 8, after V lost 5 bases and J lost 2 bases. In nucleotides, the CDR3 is TGTGCCAGCAGCCTCACAGGGGGGGCTGGCAATCAGCCCCAGCATTTT. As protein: CASSLTGGAGNQPQHF.

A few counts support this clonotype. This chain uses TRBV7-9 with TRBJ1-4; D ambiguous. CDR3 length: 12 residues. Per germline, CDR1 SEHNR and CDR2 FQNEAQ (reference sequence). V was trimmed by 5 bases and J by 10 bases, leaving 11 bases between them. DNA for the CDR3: TGTGCCAGCAGCGCGGTGGGCGGAAAACTGTTTTTT. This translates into CASSAVGGKLFF. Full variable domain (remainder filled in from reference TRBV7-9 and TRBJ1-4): DTGVSQNPRHKITKRGQNVTFRCDPISEHNRLYWYRQTLGQGPEFLTYFQNEAQLEKSRLLSDRFSAERPKGSFSTLEIQRTEQGDSAMYLCASSAVGGKLFFGSGTQLSVL.

The CDR3 nucleotides are TGCGCCAGCAGCTTGGGCGCGACAGGGAAAGAGACCCAGTACTTC. This codes for CASSLGATGKETQYF. V is TRBV5-1 and J is TRBJ2-5; TRBD1 matches 7 bases. The CDR3 contains 15 residues. Per germline, CDR1 SGHRS and CDR2 YFSETQ. J lost 3 bases, V lost 0 bases, and 5 bases had no gene match. The whole variable domain, remainder taken from reference TRBV5-1 and TRBJ2-5, is KAGVTQTPRYLIKTRGQQVTLSCSPISGHRSVSWYQQTPGQGLQFLFEYFSETQRNKGNFPGRFSGRQFSNSRSEMNVSTLELGDSALYLCASSLGATGKETQYFGPGTRLLVL.

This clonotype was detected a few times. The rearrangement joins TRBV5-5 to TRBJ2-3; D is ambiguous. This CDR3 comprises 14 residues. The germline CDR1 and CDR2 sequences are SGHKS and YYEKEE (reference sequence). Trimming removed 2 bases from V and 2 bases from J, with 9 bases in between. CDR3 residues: CASSFQRFTDTQYF. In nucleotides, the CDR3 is TGTGCCAGCAGCTTCCAGAGATTCACAGATACGCAGTATTTT.

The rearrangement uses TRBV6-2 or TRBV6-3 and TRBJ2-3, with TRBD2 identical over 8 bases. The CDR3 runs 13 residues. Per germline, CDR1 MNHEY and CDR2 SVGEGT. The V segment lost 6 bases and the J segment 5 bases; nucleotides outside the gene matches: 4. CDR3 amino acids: CASSGGARDTQYF. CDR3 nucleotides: TGTGCCAGCAGCGGGGGGGCTAGAGATACGCAGTATTTT.

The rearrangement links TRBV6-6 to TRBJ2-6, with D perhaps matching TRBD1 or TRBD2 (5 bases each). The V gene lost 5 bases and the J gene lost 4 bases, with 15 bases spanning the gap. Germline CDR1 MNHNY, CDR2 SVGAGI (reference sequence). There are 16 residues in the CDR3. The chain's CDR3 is CASSASRGGGANVLTF. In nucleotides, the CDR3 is TGTGCCAGCAGTGCCTCAAGGGGCGGGGGGGCCAACGTCCTGACTTTC.

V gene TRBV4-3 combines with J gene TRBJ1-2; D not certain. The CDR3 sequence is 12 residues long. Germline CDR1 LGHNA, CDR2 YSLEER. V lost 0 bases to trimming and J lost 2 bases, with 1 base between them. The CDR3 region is CASSQENYGYTF. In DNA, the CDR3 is TGCGCCAGCAGCCAAGAAAACTATGGCTACACCTTC.

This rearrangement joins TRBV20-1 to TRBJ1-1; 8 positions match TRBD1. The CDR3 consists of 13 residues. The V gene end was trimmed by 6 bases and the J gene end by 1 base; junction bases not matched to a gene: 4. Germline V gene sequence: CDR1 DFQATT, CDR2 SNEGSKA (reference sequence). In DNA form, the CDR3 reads TGCAGTGCCGAGGGACAGGAGAACACTGAAGCTTTCTTT. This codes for CSAEGQENTEAFF.

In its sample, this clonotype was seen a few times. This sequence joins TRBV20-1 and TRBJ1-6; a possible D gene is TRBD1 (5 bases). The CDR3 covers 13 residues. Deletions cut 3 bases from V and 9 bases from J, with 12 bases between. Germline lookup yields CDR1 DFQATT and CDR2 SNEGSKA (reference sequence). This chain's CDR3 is CSARTWGVSPLHF. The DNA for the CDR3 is TGCAGTGCTAGGACGTGGGGGGTTTCACCCCTCCACTTT.

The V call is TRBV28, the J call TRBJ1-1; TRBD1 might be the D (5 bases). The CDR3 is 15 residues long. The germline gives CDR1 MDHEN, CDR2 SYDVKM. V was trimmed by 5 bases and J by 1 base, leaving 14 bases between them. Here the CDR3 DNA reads TGTGCCAGCAGTAGGGACCCCACCCGGAACACTGAAGCTTTCTTT. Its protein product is CASSRDPTRNTEAFF.